Below, 12 T cell receptor beta chains from the same sample are listed, as sequenced in a study of long-term antiretroviral therapy in people with HIV (dated by TCRdb to between 2021 and 2024). The immunoSEQ hsTCRB v3.0 assay was used at survey level resolution for TRB variable region sequencing. The table was pulled from immuneACCESS by TCRdb, which kept in-frame rearrangements only. Such tables lose some clones; where checked, under half of the loss comes from unresolved V genes, and the rest has no known cause. This sample gives under 45,000 clones in total; 83% of them show up just once. 6.2% of the sample is held by the ten biggest clonotypes. This sample comprised unsorted PBMCs, obtained 1 year after starting antiretroviral therapy. The receptors originated from a man aged 18 to 35 with HIV.

This chain connects TRBV5-6 to TRBJ2-1; no definite D call. The CDR3 is made up of 16 amino acids. The germline gives CDR1 SGHDT, CDR2 YYEEEE. V lost 4 bases to trimming and J lost 0 bases, with 14 bases between them. The CDR3 DNA reads as TGTGCCAGCAGCCTATCCCTTAGGAGCTCCTACAATGAGCAGTTCTTC. Residues: CASSLSLRSSYNEQFF.

This clone was picked up a small number of times. V gene TRBV5-1 combines with J gene TRBJ1-5, with D perhaps matching TRBD1 (6 bases). Germline assignment: CDR1 SGHRS and CDR2 YFSETQ. The germline V and J ends were trimmed by 0 bases and 3 bases, with 19 bases remaining between them. CDR3 length equals 18 residues. CDR3 DNA: TGCGCCAGCAGCTTGGCACGACAACAGGGCGGATTCAATCAGCCCCAGCATTTT. Its translation is CASSLARQQGGFNQPQHF.

The V call is TRBV27, the J call TRBJ2-2; the match to TRBD1 covers 10 bases. CDR1 and CDR2 (germline): MNHEY, SMNVEV (reference sequence). The CDR3 is made up of 16 amino acids. The junction had 8 bases not matched to a gene; V was cut back by 7 bases and J by 3 bases. CDR3 loop: CASTLGTGDYTGELFF. CDR3 nucleotide sequence: TGTGCCAGCACCCTTGGGACAGGGGATTACACCGGGGAGCTGTTTTTT.

This chain connects TRBV6-5 to TRBJ1-2; 7 positions match TRBD1. V shed 5 bases and J 8 bases; nucleotides not matched to a gene: 8. The CDR3 is 13 amino acids. Germline V gene data show CDR1 as MNHEY and CDR2 as SVGAGI. The CDR3 sequence: CASSKRRQGGYTF. DNA for the CDR3: TGTGCCAGCAGTAAAAGACGACAGGGAGGCTACACCTTC.

V and J are TRBV5-6 and TRBJ2-2, with a possible D match to TRBD1 (5 bases). V was trimmed by 2 bases and J by 3 bases, leaving 14 bases between them. Per the germline V gene, CDR1 is SGHDT and CDR2 is YYEEEE. This CDR3 contains 16 residues. CDR3 bases: TGTGCCAGCAGCTTAGGGGCGGATTCTGACACCGGGGAGCTGTTTTTT. It is translated as CASSLGADSDTGELFF.

The rearrangement uses TRBV18 and TRBJ1-4, with D maybe TRBD1 (6 bases). Trimming took off 5 bases at V and 7 bases at J, with 11 bases between the two ends. The germline gives CDR1 KGHSH, CDR2 LQKENI. The CDR3 covers 13 residues. The CDR3 DNA follows: TGTGCCAGCTCAAGGGGGGGAAGTGAAAAACTGTTTTTT. It encodes CASSRGGSEKLFF.

This sequence joins TRBV29-1 and TRBJ2-1, with 8 nucleotides matching TRBD1. The CDR3 is made up of 13 amino acids. V was clipped by 7 bases and J by 3 bases; unmatched bases: 5. Germline CDR1 is SQVTM and CDR2 is ANQGSEA. Written as DNA, the CDR3 is TGCAGCGACCCGGGACAGGTCTACAATGAGCAGTTCTTC. It translates to CSDPGQVYNEQFF.

This sequence joins TRBV29-1 and TRBJ1-2, with a tentative D call TRBD1 (6 bases). CDR3 size: 15 residues. Per the germline V gene, CDR1 is SQVTM and CDR2 is ANQGSEA. Trimming took 1 base from V and 4 from J, leaving 16 bases between them. The CDR3 sequence is CSVEAPGGPGYGYTF. Here the CDR3 DNA reads TGCAGCGTTGAAGCGCCCGGGGGGCCTGGCTATGGCTACACCTTC.

The sample holds a few counts of this clone. J is TRBJ1-5 and V is TRBV7-9, with D perhaps matching TRBD1 (6 bases). CDR1 is SEHNR and CDR2 is FQNEAQ in the germline V gene (reference sequence). This CDR3 contains 17 residues. V lost 5 bases to trimming and J lost 4 bases, with 21 bases between them. The CDR3 is CASSRSYPDSLNQPQHF. In DNA, the CDR3 is TGTGCCAGCAGCCGATCTTATCCGGACAGCCTGAATCAGCCCCAGCATTTT.

Only a few counts were recorded for this clone. The chain uses TRBV7-8 and TRBJ2-7; D is tentatively TRBD1 or TRBD2 (5 bases each). Trimming left V 5 bases short and J 3 bases short, with 14 bases between. CDR1 is SGHVS, CDR2 FQNEAQ, per germline. CDR3 length: 14 amino acids. The CDR3 here is CASSIPGPLYEQYF. Written as DNA, the CDR3 is TGTGCCAGCAGCATACCGGGGCCCCTCTACGAGCAGTACTTC.

J is TRBJ2-4 and V is TRBV5-6; D may be TRBD1 or TRBD2 (6 bases each). This CDR3 contains 14 residues. Germline assignment: CDR1 SGHDT and CDR2 YYEEEE. Trimming took off 0 bases at V and 8 bases at J, with 12 bases between the two ends. The CDR3, as DNA: TGTGCCAGCAGCTTGGCGGGGGCACTCGACATTCAGTACTTC. Encoded protein: CASSLAGALDIQYF. Complete variable domain (other parts from reference TRBV5-6 and TRBJ2-4): DAGVTQSPTHLIKTRGQQVTLRCSPKSGHDTVSWYQQALGQGPQFIFQYYEEEERQRGNFPDRFSGHQFPNYSSELNVNALLLGDSALYLCASSLAGALDIQYFGAGTRLSVL.

CDR3 coding DNA: TGTGCCAGCTCACCGGACACAGGGGATGGTTTGTACGAGCAGTACTTC. This translates into CASSPDTGDGLYEQYF. This chain joins TRBV18 and TRBJ2-7; 7 nucleotides align to TRBD1. V was pared by 3 bases and J by 4 bases, with 12 bases of the junction left unmatched. This CDR3 comprises 16 residues. The germline V gene encodes CDR1 KGHSH and CDR2 LQKENI.